These 17 T cell receptor beta chains were all obtained from the same sample, sequenced in a study of cytomegalovirus exposure and HLA in healthy donors. The primer mix had 60 Vbeta and 13 Jbeta primers. Sequenced by immunoSEQ multiplex PCR; TCRdb stores in-frame clones only, minus some. The sample records about 80,000 clones, approximately 65% being singletons. Sequences were obtained from PBMCs. These receptors were collected from a male donor in good health and CMV-seropositive.

This chain joins TRBV5-1 and TRBJ2-5; 8 bases line up with TRBD2. The CDR3 has 17 amino acids. V lost 0 bases to trimming and J lost 0 bases; unmatched junction nucleotides: 7. The germline gives CDR1 SGHRS, CDR2 YFSETQ. As DNA, the CDR3 is TGCGCCAGCAGCTTGGCCGGTGGCGGGGGGCACCAAGAGACCCAGTACTTC. Its translation: CASSLAGGGGHQETQYF.

This clone showed up just a few times. The chain employs TRBV13 and TRBJ2-3; TRBD1 aligns across 9 bases. Germline CDR1 and CDR2: PRHDT and FYEKMQ (reference sequence). The CDR3 contains 16 residues. The V and J ends lost 4 bases and 1 base, in that order; junction bases with no gene match: 6. In nucleotides, the CDR3 is TGTGCCAGCAGCTCCCGGGACAGGGAGGGCACAGATACGCAGTATTTT. Translation: CASSSRDREGTDTQYF.

This clone turned up a few times. V and J are TRBV19 and TRBJ2-5; maybe TRBD2 (6 bases). Germline V CDR1 and CDR2: LNHDA, SQIVND (reference sequence). Trimming removed 0 bases at V and 7 bases at J, with 12 bases between. The CDR3 is 14 amino acids. As DNA, the CDR3 is TGTGCCAGTAGTATAGATGGGACTGGCGGGACCCAGTACTTC. Protein sequence: CASSIDGTGGTQYF.

V is TRBV27 and J is TRBJ1-5; tentative D call: TRBD1 (5 bases). Trimming left V 2 bases short and J 2 bases short, with 10 bases between. Germline CDR1 and CDR2: MNHEY and SMNVEV (reference sequence). The CDR3 has 15 residues. The CDR3 spells CASSLQGLGNQPQHF. Here the CDR3 DNA reads TGTGCCAGCAGTTTACAGGGTCTCGGCAATCAGCCCCAGCATTTT.

This chain joins TRBV6-6 and TRBJ1-1, with 9 positions matching TRBD1. The CDR3 loop spans 15 amino acids. The junction had 6 bases not matched to a gene; V was cut back by 2 bases and J by 5 bases. The germline V gene encodes CDR1 MNHNY and CDR2 SVGAGI (reference sequence). CDR3 in DNA: TGTGCCAGCAGTTACCCCGGGACAGGGAAGACTGAAGCTTTCTTT. This sequence encodes CASSYPGTGKTEAFF.

The chain has TRBV27 and TRBJ1-1, with D hard to call. V was cut by 2 bases and J by 1 base, with 5 bases left in between. The CDR3 spans 13 residues. Germline CDR1 and CDR2: MNHEY and SMNVEV (reference sequence). CDR3 nucleotides: TGTGCCAGCAGTTTAGAGGGGAACACTGAAGCTTTCTTT. It translates to CASSLEGNTEAFF.

The table lists this clone with a count of one. This CDR3 is CSARGHSSGSTDTQYF. DNA of the CDR3: TGCAGCGCCAGGGGACACTCTAGCGGCAGCACAGATACGCAGTATTTT. The rearrangement uses TRBV29-1 and TRBJ2-3; possible D gene TRBD2, 7 bases. The CDR3 has 16 amino acids. The ends were cut back, 7 bases at V and 0 bases at J, with 20 bases in the middle. CDR1 is SQVTM and CDR2 is ANQGSEA in the germline V gene.

The gene calls are TRBV7-6 and TRBJ2-7, with TRBD1 identical over 7 bases. Germline CDR1 and CDR2: SGHVS and FNYEAQ. There are 14 residues in the CDR3. V was clipped by 4 bases and J by 0 bases; unmatched bases: 3. The CDR3 is CASSSTGNSYEQYF. DNA of the CDR3: TGTGCCAGCAGCTCGACAGGGAACTCCTACGAGCAGTACTTC.

The J gene is TRBJ1-6, the V gene TRBV7-6, with a possible D match to TRBD1 (5 bases). This CDR3 is 15 amino acids long. Germline loops: CDR1 SGHVS, CDR2 FNYEAQ. Trimming removed 2 bases at V and 6 bases at J, with 11 bases between. The CDR3 nucleotides read TGTGCCAGCAGCTTACGTGGCAGGGCTAATTCACCCCTCCACTTT. Translated, it gives CASSLRGRANSPLHF.

The rearrangement links TRBV7-3 to TRBJ1-1; D is unresolved. V was cut by 4 bases and J by 5 bases, with 11 bases left in between. The CDR3 sequence is 13 residues long. The V gene's germline CDR1 is SGHTA and CDR2 FQGTGA. CDR3 amino acids: CASSSGRETEAFF. The CDR3 nucleotides are TGTGCCAGCAGCTCCGGACGGGAGACTGAAGCTTTCTTT.

There are a few counts of this clone. This chain joins TRBV5-4 and TRBJ1-2, with 7 bases fitting TRBD1. This CDR3 is built from 19 residues. Germline V lookup: CDR1 SGHNT, CDR2 YYREEE (reference sequence). V trimming: 5 bases; J trimming: 6 bases; junction bases outside the gene matches: 25. CDR3 loop: CASRGILTGTEGLWDGYTF. The CDR3, as DNA: TGTGCCAGCAGAGGCATTCTAACCGGGACAGAAGGGCTTTGGGATGGCTACACCTTC.

The chain joins TRBV12-5 to TRBJ2-3; D is unresolved. The V end lost 1 base, the J end lost 4 bases, and 9 bases lay between the germline ends. Germline-derived CDR1 and CDR2 are LGHNT and FRNRAP. The CDR3 extends over 14 amino acids. Written as DNA, the CDR3 is TGTGCTAGTGGTTTGGGACCTAGAGCAGATACGCAGTATTTT. Amino acids: CASGLGPRADTQYF. Full variable domain (missing parts from reference TRBV12-5 and TRBJ2-3): DARVTQTPRHKVTEMGQEVTMRCQPILGHNTVFWYRQTMMQGLELLAYFRNRAPLDDSGMPKDRFSAEMPDATLATLKIQPSEPRDSAVYFCASGLGPRADTQYFGPGTRLTVL.

This clone was detected only once. The chain links TRBV2 to TRBJ1-3; tentatively, D is TRBD1 (6 bases). The germline CDR1 and CDR2 sequences are SNHLY and FYNNEI. V dropped 6 bases and J dropped 4 bases, with 13 bases sitting between them. The CDR3 spans 14 residues. The CDR3 sequence is CASSPGTKGNTIYF. CDR3 bases: TGTGCCAGCAGCCCCGGGACAAAGGGAAACACCATATATTTT.

The J gene is TRBJ2-1, the V gene TRBV7-9; 10 positions agree with TRBD2. CDR3 size: 17 residues. Trimming cost V 1 base and J 7 bases; bases outside gene matches: 10. Looked up from germline, CDR1 is SEHNR and CDR2 is FQNEAQ (reference sequence). The CDR3 nucleotides are TGTGCCAGCAGCTTAGTTCCCATAGCGGGAGGCTTTAATGAGCAGTTCTTC. Translated: CASSLVPIAGGFNEQFF.

The rearrangement joins TRBV5-1 to TRBJ2-3, with 9 positions matching TRBD1. This CDR3 region has 16 residues. The ends lost 4 bases at V and 1 base at J; junction bases unmatched: 7. Germline V gives CDR1 SGHRS, CDR2 YFSETQ. The CDR3 region is CASSVSGQGRTDTQYF. The CDR3 DNA is TGCGCCAGCAGCGTATCGGGACAGGGCCGCACAGATACGCAGTATTTT.

This chain connects TRBV19 to TRBJ1-5, with 7 bases aligning to TRBD1. J gave up 5 bases and V 4 bases, and 8 bases lay outside the gene matches. CDR1 LNHDA and CDR2 SQIVND come from the germline V gene (reference sequence). CDR3 length: 15 amino acids. CDR3 sequence reads: CASSTQRDRDQPQHF. The CDR3 DNA reads as TGTGCCAGTAGTACCCAGAGGGACAGAGATCAGCCCCAGCATTTT. The whole variable domain, filled in from reference TRBV19 and TRBJ1-5, reads DGGITQSPKYLFRKEGQNVTLSCEQNLNHDAMYWYRQDPGQGLRLIYYSQIVNDFQKGDIAEGYSVSREKKESFPLTVTSAQKNPTAFYLCASSTQRDRDQPQHFGDGTRLSIL.

This sequence joins TRBV20-1 and TRBJ2-3, with TRBD2 as a possible D gene (5 bases). The CDR3 has 11 amino acids. Germline V gene lookup returns CDR1 DFQATT and CDR2 SNEGSKA (reference sequence). Trimming removed 2 bases from V and 6 bases from J, with 6 bases in between. The DNA for the CDR3 is TGCAGTGCTAGACCGGGGGATACGCAGTATTTT. The encoded protein is CSARPGDTQYF.